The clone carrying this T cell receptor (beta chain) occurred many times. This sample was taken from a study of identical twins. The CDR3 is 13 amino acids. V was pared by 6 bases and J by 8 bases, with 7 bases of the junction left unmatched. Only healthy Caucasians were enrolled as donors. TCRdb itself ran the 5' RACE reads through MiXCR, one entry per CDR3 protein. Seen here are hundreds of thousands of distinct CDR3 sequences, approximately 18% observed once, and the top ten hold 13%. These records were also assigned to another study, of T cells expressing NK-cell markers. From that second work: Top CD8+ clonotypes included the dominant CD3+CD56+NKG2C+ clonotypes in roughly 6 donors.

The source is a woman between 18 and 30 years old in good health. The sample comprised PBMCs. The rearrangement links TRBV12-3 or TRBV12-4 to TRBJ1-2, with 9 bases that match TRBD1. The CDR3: CASSLQGARGYTF. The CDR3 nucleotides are TGTGCCAGCAGCCTACAGGGGGCGCGGGGCTACACCTTC.